This T cell receptor beta chain is drawn from a study of CD8+CD57+ T cells in acquired aplastic anemia. In the study overall: DNA from sorted CD4+ and CD8+ cells averaged about 3.2 ug.

The table lists this clonotype with many counts. Antigen specificity is unknown. CDR3 and TCR beta VDJ profiling relied on genomic DNA as the template. TCRdb redid the calling of the reads with MiXCR, one entry per CDR3 protein. The sample lists about 150,000 distinct CDR3 sequences; roughly 49% were seen once. The patients chosen for sequencing had shown expansion of CD8+CD57+ cells (detected by flow cytometry). Patients had undergone no therapy by the time their blood was sampled. The CDR3 contains 13 residues. Germline V CDR1 and CDR2: SGHRS, YFSETQ. Trimming stripped 5 bases from V and 4 bases from J, with 10 bases between. Study results and limitations: Significance was not reached for CD8+ Simpson's diversity between patients and controls. Patients and controls turned out to have 25 to 30 CD8+ CDR3 sequences in common.

This chain connects TRBV5-1 to TRBJ2-1; tentatively, D is TRBD1 (6 bases). The receptor was isolated from a human donor with aplastic anemia. Sequencing used sorted CD4+, CD8+, or CD8+CD57+ T cells (not recorded which) from PBMCs. The CDR3 spells CASSPDSYNEQFF. In nucleotides, the CDR3 is TGCGCCAGCAGTCCGGACAGTTACAATGAGCAGTTCTTC. The full variable domain, in which reference TRBV5-1 and TRBJ2-1 provide the parts outside the CDR3, is KAGVTQTPRYLIKTRGQQVTLSCSPISGHRSVSWYQQTPGQGLQFLFEYFSETQRNKGNFPGRFSGRQFSNSRSEMNVSTLELGDSALYLCASSPDSYNEQFFGPGTRLTVL.